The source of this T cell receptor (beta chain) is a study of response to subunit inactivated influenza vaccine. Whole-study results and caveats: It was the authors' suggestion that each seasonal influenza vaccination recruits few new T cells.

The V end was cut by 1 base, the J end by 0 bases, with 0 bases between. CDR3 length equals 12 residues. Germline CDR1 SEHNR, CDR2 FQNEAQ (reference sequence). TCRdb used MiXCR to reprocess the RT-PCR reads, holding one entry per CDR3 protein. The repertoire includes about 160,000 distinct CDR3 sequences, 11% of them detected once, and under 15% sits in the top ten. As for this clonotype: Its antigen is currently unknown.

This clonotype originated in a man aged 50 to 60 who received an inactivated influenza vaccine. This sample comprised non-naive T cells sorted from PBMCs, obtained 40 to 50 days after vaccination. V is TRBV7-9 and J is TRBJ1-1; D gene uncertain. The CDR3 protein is CASSLVNTEAFF. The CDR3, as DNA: TGTGCCAGCAGCTTAGTGAACACTGAAGCTTTCTTT.